A single T cell receptor (beta chain) is shown here with its context. The sample comes from a study of T cells in Graves' hyperthyroidism and ophthalmopathy. The germline V gene encodes CDR1 SGHRS and CDR2 YFSETQ. The CDR3 runs 13 residues. Trimming took 7 bases from V and 3 from J, leaving 13 bases between them. Using RNA transcripts as the source, TCR beta CDR3 regions were amplified. First-round RT-PCR targeting the TCR CDR3 was performed with the HTBI primer set. TCRdb fed the multiplex PCR reads into MiXCR, producing one record per CDR3 protein. Seen here are about 200,000 distinct CDR3 sequences, about 17% observed once, and the top ten hold about 50%.

This receptor was obtained from a woman aged 45-65 years with Graves' hyperthyroidism. Sequenced sample: blood. The V gene is TRBV5-1, the J gene TRBJ1-1; D remains unclear. CDR3: CASFRTMDTEAFF. The CDR3 DNA sequence: TGCGCCAGCTTCCGAACCATGGACACTGAAGCTTTCTTT. The entire variable domain, with the rest obtained from reference TRBV5-1 and TRBJ1-1, is as follows: KAGVTQTPRYLIKTRGQQVTLSCSPISGHRSVSWYQQTPGQGLQFLFEYFSETQRNKGNFPGRFSGRQFSNSRSEMNVSTLELGDSALYLCASFRTMDTEAFFGQGTRLTVV.